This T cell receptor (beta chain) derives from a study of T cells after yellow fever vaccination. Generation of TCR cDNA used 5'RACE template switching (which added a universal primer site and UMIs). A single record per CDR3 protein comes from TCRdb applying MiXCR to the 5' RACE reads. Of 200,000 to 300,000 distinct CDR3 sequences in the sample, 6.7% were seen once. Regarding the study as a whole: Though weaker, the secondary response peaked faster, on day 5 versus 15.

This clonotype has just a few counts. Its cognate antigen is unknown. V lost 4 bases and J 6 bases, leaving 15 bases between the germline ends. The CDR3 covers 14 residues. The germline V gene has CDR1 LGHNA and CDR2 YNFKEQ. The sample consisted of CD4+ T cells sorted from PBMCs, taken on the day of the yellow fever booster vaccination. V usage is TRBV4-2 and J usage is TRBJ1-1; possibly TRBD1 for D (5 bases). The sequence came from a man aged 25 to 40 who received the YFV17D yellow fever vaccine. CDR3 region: CASSLLQSTAEAFF. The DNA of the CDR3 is TGTGCCAGCAGCCTCCTACAGTCGACAGCTGAAGCTTTCTTT.